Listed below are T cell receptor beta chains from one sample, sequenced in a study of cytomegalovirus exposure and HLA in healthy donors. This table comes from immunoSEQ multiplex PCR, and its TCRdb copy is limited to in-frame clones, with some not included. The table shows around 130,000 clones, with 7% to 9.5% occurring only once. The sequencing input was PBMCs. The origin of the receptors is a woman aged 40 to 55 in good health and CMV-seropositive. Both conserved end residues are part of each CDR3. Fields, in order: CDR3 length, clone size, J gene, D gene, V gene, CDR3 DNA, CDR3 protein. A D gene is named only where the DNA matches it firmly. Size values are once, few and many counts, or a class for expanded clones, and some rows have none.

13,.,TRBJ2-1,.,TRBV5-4,TGTGCCACCGCAGGGTGGGGATACAATGAGCAGTTCTTC,CATAGWGYNEQFF
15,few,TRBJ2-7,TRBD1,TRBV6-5,TGTGCCAGCACCCAGGGACAGGGGATGTGGTACGAGCAGTACTTC,CASTQGQGMWYEQYF
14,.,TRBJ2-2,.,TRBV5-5,TGTGCCAGCAGCTTACGCGCGAACACCGGGGAGCTGTTTTTT,CASSLRANTGELFF
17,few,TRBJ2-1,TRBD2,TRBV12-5,TGTGCTAGTGGTTTCTGGACTAGCGGGGGCGACTACAATGAGCAGTTCTTC,CASGFWTSGGDYNEQFF
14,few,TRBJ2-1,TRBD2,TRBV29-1,TGCAGCGCTGCTAGCGGGGGGGCGGTCGATGAGCAGTTCTTC,CSAASGGAVDEQFF
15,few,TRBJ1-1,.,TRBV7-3,TGTGCCAGCAGCTTAAGTAGGACAGCGAACACTGAAGCTTTCTTT,CASSLSRTANTEAFF
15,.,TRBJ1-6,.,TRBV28,TGTGCCAGCAGCCGGGGGGGGAGTAATAATTCACCCCTCCACTTT,CASSRGGSNNSPLHF
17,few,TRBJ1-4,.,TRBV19,TGTGCCAGTAGTATATCACAGACCGCCGCAACTAATGAAAAACTGTTTTTT,CASSISQTAATNEKLFF
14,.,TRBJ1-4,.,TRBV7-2,TGTGCCAGCAGCGCCCGGTTGACTAATGAAAAACTGTTTTTT,CASSARLTNEKLFF
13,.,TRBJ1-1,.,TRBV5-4,TGTGCCAGCAGCCTACAGGGGAACACTGAAGCTTTCTTT,CASSLQGNTEAFF
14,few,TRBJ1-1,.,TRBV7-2,TGTGCCAGCAGCTTAGAAGACACGTTCGCTGAAGCTTTCTTT,CASSLEDTFAEAFF
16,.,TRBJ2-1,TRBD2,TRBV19,TGTGCCAGTAGTTCCGGACTAGCGGGGGCAAACAATGAGCAGTTCTTC,CASSSGLAGANNEQFF
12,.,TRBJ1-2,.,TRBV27,TGTGCCAGCGTTTATGGGGGACTCGACTACACCTTC,CASVYGGLDYTF
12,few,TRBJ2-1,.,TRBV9,TGTGCCAGCAGCGTAGTGGAGAATGAGCAGTTCTTC,CASSVVENEQFF
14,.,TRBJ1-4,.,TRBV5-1,TGCGCCAGCAGCCGCCGCGAAGGGGAAGTAAAACTGTTTTTT,CASSRREGEVKLFF